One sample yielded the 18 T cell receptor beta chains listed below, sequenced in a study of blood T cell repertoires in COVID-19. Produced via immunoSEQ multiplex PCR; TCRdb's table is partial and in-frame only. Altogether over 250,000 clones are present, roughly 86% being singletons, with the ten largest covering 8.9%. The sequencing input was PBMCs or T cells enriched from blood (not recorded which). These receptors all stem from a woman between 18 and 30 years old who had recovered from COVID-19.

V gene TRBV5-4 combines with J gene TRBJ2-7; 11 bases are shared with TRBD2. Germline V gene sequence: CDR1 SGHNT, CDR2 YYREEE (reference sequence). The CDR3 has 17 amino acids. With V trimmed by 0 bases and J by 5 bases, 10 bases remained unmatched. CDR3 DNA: TGTGCCAGCAGCTTGGTAGAGCTAGCGGGAGGCGGTGACGAGCAGTACTTC. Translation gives CASSLVELAGGGDEQYF.

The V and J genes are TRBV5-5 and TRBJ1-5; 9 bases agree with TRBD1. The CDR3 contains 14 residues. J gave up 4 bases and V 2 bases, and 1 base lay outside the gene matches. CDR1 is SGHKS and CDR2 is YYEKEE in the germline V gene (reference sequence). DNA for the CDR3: TGTGCCAGCAGCTTTGACAGGGGGAATCAGCCCCAGCATTTT. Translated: CASSFDRGNQPQHF.

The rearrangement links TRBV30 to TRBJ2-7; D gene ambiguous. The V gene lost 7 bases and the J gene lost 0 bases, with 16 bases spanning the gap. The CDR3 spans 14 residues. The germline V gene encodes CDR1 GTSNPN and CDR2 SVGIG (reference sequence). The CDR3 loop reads CASIFLHSSYEQYF. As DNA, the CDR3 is TGTGCCTCCATTTTTCTACACAGCTCCTACGAGCAGTACTTC.

Here the CDR3 DNA reads TGTGCCAGCAGCCCCCAACAAAGCTCCTATAATTCACCCCTCCACTTT. This encodes CASSPQQSSYNSPLHF. This rearrangement joins TRBV4-2 to TRBJ1-6; D gene uncertain. Trimming shortened V by 4 bases and J by 0 bases, and 10 bases separated the two germline ends. The CDR3 has 16 amino acids. Germline CDR1 is LGHNA and CDR2 is YNFKEQ.

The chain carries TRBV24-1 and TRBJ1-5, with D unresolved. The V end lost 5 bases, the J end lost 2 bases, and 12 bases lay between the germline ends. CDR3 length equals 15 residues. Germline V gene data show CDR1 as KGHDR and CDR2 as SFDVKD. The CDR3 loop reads CATSARGAGNQPQHF. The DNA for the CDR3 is TGTGCCACCAGTGCGCGAGGTGCGGGCAATCAGCCCCAGCATTTT.

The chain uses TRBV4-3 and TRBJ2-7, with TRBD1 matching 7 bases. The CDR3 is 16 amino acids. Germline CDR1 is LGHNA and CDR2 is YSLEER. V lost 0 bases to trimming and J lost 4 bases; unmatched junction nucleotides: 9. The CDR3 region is CASSQDETGFWYEQYF. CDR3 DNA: TGCGCCAGCAGCCAAGATGAGACAGGGTTTTGGTACGAGCAGTACTTC.

The CDR3 sequence is CAWSSGQVGLRNTIYF. CDR3 DNA: TGTGCCTGGAGTTCGGGACAGGTCGGACTCCGTAACACCATATATTTT. The chain couples TRBV30 to TRBJ1-3; TRBD1 matches 8 bases. This CDR3 is 16 amino acids long. Per germline, CDR1 GTSNPN and CDR2 SVGIG (reference sequence). J lost 7 bases, V lost 2 bases, and 13 bases had no gene match.

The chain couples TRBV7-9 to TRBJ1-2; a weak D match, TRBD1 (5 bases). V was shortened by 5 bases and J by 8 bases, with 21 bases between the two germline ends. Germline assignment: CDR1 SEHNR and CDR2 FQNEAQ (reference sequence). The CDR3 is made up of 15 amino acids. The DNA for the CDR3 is TGTGCCAGCAGCCCCGACAGCGCAGTTCCGAGAGGCTACACCTTC. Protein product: CASSPDSAVPRGYTF.

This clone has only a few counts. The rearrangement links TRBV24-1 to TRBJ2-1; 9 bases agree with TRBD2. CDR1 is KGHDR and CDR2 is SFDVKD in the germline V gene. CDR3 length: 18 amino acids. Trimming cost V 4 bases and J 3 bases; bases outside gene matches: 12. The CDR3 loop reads CATSESPAGTSSYNEQFF. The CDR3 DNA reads TGTGCCACCAGTGAATCGCCCGCCGGGACTAGCAGCTACAATGAGCAGTTCTTC.

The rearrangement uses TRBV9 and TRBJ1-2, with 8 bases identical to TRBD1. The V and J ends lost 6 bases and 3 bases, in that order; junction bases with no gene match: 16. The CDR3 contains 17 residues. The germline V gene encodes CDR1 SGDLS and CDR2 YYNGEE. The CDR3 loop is CASKSGTGDFFDYGYTF. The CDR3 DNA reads TGTGCCAGCAAATCCGGGACAGGCGATTTTTTTGACTATGGCTACACCTTC.

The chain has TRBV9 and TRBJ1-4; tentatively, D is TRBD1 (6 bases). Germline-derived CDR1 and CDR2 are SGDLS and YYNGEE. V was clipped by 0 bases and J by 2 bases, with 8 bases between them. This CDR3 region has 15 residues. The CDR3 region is CASSVAGDTNEKLFF. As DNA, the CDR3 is TGTGCCAGCAGCGTAGCAGGGGACACTAATGAAAAACTGTTTTTT.

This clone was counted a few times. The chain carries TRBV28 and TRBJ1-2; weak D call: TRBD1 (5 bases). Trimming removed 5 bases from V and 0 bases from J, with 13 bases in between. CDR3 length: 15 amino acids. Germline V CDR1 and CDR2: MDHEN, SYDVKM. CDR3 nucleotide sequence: TGTGCCAGCAGTCTCAGGGAGGGCACTAACTATGGCTACACCTTC. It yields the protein CASSLREGTNYGYTF.

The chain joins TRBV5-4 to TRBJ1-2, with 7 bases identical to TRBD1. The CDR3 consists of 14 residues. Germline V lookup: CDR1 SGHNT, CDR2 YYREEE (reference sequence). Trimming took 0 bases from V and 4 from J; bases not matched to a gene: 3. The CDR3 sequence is CASSLAGQPYGYTF. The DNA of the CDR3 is TGTGCCAGCAGCTTGGCGGGACAGCCCTATGGCTACACCTTC.

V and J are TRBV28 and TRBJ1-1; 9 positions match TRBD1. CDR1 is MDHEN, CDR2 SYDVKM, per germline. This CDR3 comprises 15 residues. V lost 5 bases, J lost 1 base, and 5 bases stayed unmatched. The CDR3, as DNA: TGTGCCAGCAGTGCGACAGGGGGGGGGAACACTGAAGCTTTCTTT. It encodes CASSATGGGNTEAFF.

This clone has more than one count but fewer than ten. The CDR3 here is CASSPETGGGYTF. CDR3 coding DNA: TGTGCCAGCTCACCGGAGACAGGGGGCGGCTACACCTTC. The chain couples TRBV18 to TRBJ1-2, with 10 bases lining up with TRBD1. V shed 3 bases and J 8 bases; nucleotides not matched to a gene: 3. CDR1 and CDR2 (germline): KGHSH, LQKENI. The CDR3 runs to 13 residues.

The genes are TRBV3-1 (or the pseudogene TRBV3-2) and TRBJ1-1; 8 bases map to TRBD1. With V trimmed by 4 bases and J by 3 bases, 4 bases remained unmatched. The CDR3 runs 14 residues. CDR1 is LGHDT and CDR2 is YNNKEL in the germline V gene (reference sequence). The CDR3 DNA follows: TGTGCCAGCAGCCCAGAGGACAGGGACACTGAAGCTTTCTTT. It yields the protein CASSPEDRDTEAFF.

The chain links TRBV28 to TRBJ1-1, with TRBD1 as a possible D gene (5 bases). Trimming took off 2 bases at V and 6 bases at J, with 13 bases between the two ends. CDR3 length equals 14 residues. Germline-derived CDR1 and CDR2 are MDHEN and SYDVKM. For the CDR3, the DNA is TGTGCCAGCAGTTTAGGGGGGGACTTTGCTGAAGCTTTCTTT. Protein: CASSLGGDFAEAFF.

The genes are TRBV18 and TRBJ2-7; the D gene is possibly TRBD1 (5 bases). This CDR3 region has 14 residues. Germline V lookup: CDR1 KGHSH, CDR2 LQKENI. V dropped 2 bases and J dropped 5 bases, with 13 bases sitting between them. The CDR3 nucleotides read TGTGCCAGCTCACCAAAGGCAGGGTACAACGAGCAGTACTTC. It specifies CASSPKAGYNEQYF. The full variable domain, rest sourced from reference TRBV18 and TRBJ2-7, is NAGVMQNPRHLVRRRGQEARLRCSPMKGHSHVYWYRQLPEEGLKFMVYLQKENIIDESGMPKERFSAEFPKEGPSILRIQQVVRGDSAAYFCASSPKAGYNEQYFGPGTRLTVT.